This T cell receptor (beta chain) was identified in a study of metastatic and nonmetastatic thyroid tumors. Across the study: Both malignant and benign thyroid patients supplied peripheral blood and tumor or nodule tissue samples, across which the repertoires of these patients were then compared.

No patient had received any treatment before thyroid surgery. The germline CDR1 and CDR2 sequences are MNHNS and SASEGT. The CDR3 contains 13 residues. Trimming removed 6 bases from V and 4 bases from J, with 13 bases in between. Per the original data handling: The study took CDR3 differences across clinicopathological groups and made a distant-metastasis classifier for papillary thyroid cancer from them. TCRdb re-called the PCR reads through MiXCR. The V and J calls come from TCRdb's annotation, not from the publication. The table records more than 35,000 clones, about a sixth of them present only once. This clone has only a few counts.

This rearrangement joins TRBV6-1 to TRBJ2-7, with D unclear. The clonotype comes from a male donor with papillary thyroid cancer or a benign thyroid nodule (not recorded which). Some clones in this sample may be carry-over from other donors' samples. Material: blood. CDR3 in amino acids: CASRNTDVYEQYF. The CDR3 nucleotides are TGTGCCAGCAGGAATACAGACGTATACGAGCAGTACTTC.